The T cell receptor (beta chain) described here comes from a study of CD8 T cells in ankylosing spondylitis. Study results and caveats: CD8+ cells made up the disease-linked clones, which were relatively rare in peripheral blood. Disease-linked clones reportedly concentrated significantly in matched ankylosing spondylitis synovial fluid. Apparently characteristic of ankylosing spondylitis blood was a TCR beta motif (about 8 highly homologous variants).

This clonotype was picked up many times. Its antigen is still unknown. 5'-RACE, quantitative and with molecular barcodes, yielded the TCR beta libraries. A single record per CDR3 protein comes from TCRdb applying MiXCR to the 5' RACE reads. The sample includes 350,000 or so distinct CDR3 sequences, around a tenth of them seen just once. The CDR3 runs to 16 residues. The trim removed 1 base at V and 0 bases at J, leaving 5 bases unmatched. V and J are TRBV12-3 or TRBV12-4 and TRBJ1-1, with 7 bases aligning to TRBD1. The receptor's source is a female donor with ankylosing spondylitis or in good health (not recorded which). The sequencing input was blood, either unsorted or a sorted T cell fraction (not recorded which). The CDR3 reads CASSLGTGAMNTEAFF. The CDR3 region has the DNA TGTGCCAGCAGTTTAGGTACAGGGGCTATGAACACTGAAGCTTTCTTT.